The sequence of this T cell receptor beta chain was determined in a study of CD8+CD57+ T cells in acquired aplastic anemia. Background on the study: Recorded DNA amounts for sorted CD4+ and CD8+ cells had an average of about 3 ug. General observations from the study: The number of CD8+ CDR3 sequences shared by patients and controls was approximately 28.

CDR3 length: 12 residues. Germline CDR1 and CDR2: SGHAT and FQNNGV. Concerning this clonotype: Its target is not known. This may arise from a read error, as a much more abundant clone is one base away.

Genomic DNA, the template, was used for profiling of the TCR beta VDJ and CDR3. One entry per CDR3 protein results from TCRdb running MiXCR on the reads. The data hold 150,000 to 200,000 distinct CDR3 sequences, with around three fifths observed a single time. The J gene is TRBJ2-5, the V gene TRBV11-2; TRBD1 aligns across 7 bases. The receptor comes from a human donor with severe aplastic anemia or a healthy control (not recorded which). The sequenced sample was sorted CD4+, CD8+, or CD8+CD57+ T cells (not recorded which) from PBMCs. Here the CDR3 DNA reads TGTGCCAGCAGCCTGACAGGGATCGACCAGTGCTTC. This translates into CASSLTGIDQCF.